This TCR beta chain came from a study of brain metastases from non-small cell lung cancer. Study-level results: Metastases had sparse T cells but largely shared repertoires with primaries.

Profiled with immunoSEQ multiplex PCR; TCRdb holds only in-frame clones, not every one. This sample has about 16,000 clones; approximately 83% occur once, and the top ten carry roughly 8%. On this clone itself: Its target is not known.

V was pared by 0 bases and J by 6 bases, with 17 bases between. The V gene's germline CDR1 is GTSNPN and CDR2 SVGIG (reference sequence). The length of the CDR3 is 15 residues. The chain combines TRBV30 with TRBJ1-1; D possibly corresponds to TRBD1 (6 bases). The TCR was taken from a donor at least 40 years old with non-small cell lung cancer. The sequenced sample consisted of primary lung tumor tissue. CDR3 loop: CAWSVIGGRGAEAFF. CDR3 coding DNA: TGTGCCTGGAGTGTAATCGGGGGGCGAGGGGCTGAAGCTTTCTTT.